This T cell receptor beta chain stems from a study of T cell clones after liver transplantation. Study results and caveats: Conclusions were preliminary, with small, heterogeneous patient groups.

Assay: immunoSEQ multiplex PCR; the TCRdb copy retains only in-frame clones and omits some. The table shows 9,000 to 10,000 clones, with about 72% occurring only once. Trimming pared 3 bases from V and 8 bases from J, leaving 14 bases between. CDR3 length equals 14 residues. The germline V gene encodes CDR1 LNHDA and CDR2 SQIVND (reference sequence). A note on this clone: No antigen is known for it.

The chain joins TRBV19 to TRBJ2-1, with D tentatively TRBD2 (6 bases). Sequences were derived from CD8+ T cells from blood, sampled at the roughly 15-month timepoint. The sequence derives from a human patient who received a liver transplant. Among the T cells, some may be from the graft donor. CDR3 region: CASSIFTSSDEQFF. Written as DNA, the CDR3 is TGTGCCAGTAGTATTTTTACGTCTAGCGATGAGCAGTTCTTC.